Listed below are T cell receptor beta chains from one sample, sequenced in a study of Ad26.COV2.S vaccination and SARS-CoV-2 variants. Only in-frame clones appear in the TCRdb table, and some are missing; sequencing was by immunoSEQ multiplex PCR. The profile shows about 680,000 clones, around 92% of them singletons. Here the sequenced sample was peripheral blood, taken in a trial of Ad26.COV2.S vaccine versus placebo. Source of these receptors: a person aged 18-60 years who received the Ad26.COV2.S COVID-19 vaccine or a placebo. Each CDR3 is given with its conserved first and last residue. The order of the fields is D gene, clone size, CDR3 length, V gene, J gene, CDR3 protein, CDR3 DNA. The D gene is left open where the match is weak. Size is stated for part of the rows, as once, few or many counts, or as a class when the clone is expanded.

D gene: -
clone size: -
CDR3 length: 15
V gene: TRBV2
J gene: TRBJ2-5
CDR3 protein: CASSESVPLGETQYF
CDR3 DNA: TGTGCCAGCAGTGAATCGGTCCCTTTGGGGGAGACCCAGTACTTC

D gene: -
clone size: few
CDR3 length: 16
V gene: TRBV4-1
J gene: TRBJ2-7
CDR3 protein: CASSQESQGGTYEQYF
CDR3 DNA: TGCGCCAGCAGCCAAGAATCACAGGGGGGGACCTACGAGCAGTACTTC

D gene: TRBD1
clone size: once
CDR3 length: 13
V gene: TRBV7-3
J gene: TRBJ1-1
CDR3 protein: CASSSDRVTEAFF
CDR3 DNA: TGTGCCAGCAGCTCGGACAGGGTTACTGAAGCTTTCTTT

D gene: -
clone size: -
CDR3 length: 17
V gene: TRBV21-1
J gene: TRBJ2-1
CDR3 protein: CASSRTRDPKTYNEQFF
CDR3 DNA: TGTGCCAGCAGCAGAACCCGGGACCCCAAAACCTACAATGAGCAGTTCTTC

D gene: -
clone size: -
CDR3 length: 16
V gene: TRBV7-2
J gene: TRBJ2-7
CDR3 protein: CASTLRGGGSSYEQYF
CDR3 DNA: TGTGCCAGCACCCTGAGGGGGGGCGGGAGCTCCTACGAGCAGTACTTC

D gene: -
clone size: -
CDR3 length: 15
V gene: TRBV5-1
J gene: TRBJ1-1
CDR3 protein: CASSLAGGSPTEAFF
CDR3 DNA: TGCGCCAGCAGCTTGGCCGGAGGCAGCCCCACTGAAGCTTTCTTT

D gene: -
clone size: -
CDR3 length: 13
V gene: TRBV7-2
J gene: TRBJ1-5
CDR3 protein: CASSLAENQPQHF
CDR3 DNA: TGTGCCAGCAGCCTCGCGGAGAATCAGCCCCAGCATTTT

D gene: -
clone size: -
CDR3 length: 11
V gene: TRBV27
J gene: TRBJ1-4
CDR3 protein: CASSRGEKLFF
CDR3 DNA: TGTGCCAGCAGCCGGGGTGAAAAACTGTTTTTT

D gene: TRBD1
clone size: -
CDR3 length: 13
V gene: TRBV5-1
J gene: TRBJ2-7
CDR3 protein: CASSHRQGYEQYF
CDR3 DNA: TGCGCCAGCAGCCACCGACAGGGCTACGAGCAGTACTTC

D gene: -
clone size: -
CDR3 length: 18
V gene: TRBV7-8
J gene: TRBJ1-5
CDR3 protein: CASSLLMSGARSNQPQHF
CDR3 DNA: TGTGCCAGCAGCTTGCTTATGTCGGGGGCTCGGAGCAATCAGCCCCAGCATTTT

D gene: -
clone size: -
CDR3 length: 13
V gene: TRBV2
J gene: TRBJ2-3
CDR3 protein: CASSRRDGGTQYF
CDR3 DNA: TGTGCCAGCTCGAGGAGGGATGGGGGTACGCAGTATTTT

D gene: -
clone size: -
CDR3 length: 14
V gene: TRBV6-6
J gene: TRBJ1-5
CDR3 protein: CASTPRMGNQPQHF
CDR3 DNA: TGTGCCAGCACCCCTCGTATGGGCAATCAGCCCCAGCATTTT

D gene: TRBD1
clone size: -
CDR3 length: 12
V gene: TRBV30
J gene: TRBJ2-7
CDR3 protein: CAWSADRDEQYF
CDR3 DNA: TGTGCCTGGAGTGCGGACAGGGATGAGCAGTACTTC

D gene: TRBD2
clone size: -
CDR3 length: 14
V gene: TRBV6-5
J gene: TRBJ2-3
CDR3 protein: CASRQPGLADTQYF
CDR3 DNA: TGTGCCAGCAGACAGCCGGGACTAGCAGATACGCAGTATTTT

D gene: -
clone size: -
CDR3 length: 17
V gene: TRBV4-1
J gene: TRBJ2-7
CDR3 protein: CASSHWEFDGPVYEQYF
CDR3 DNA: TGCGCCAGCAGCCACTGGGAGTTCGACGGCCCCGTCTACGAGCAGTACTTC

D gene: -
clone size: -
CDR3 length: 15
V gene: TRBV14
J gene: TRBJ2-7
CDR3 protein: CASSLQGNLGHEQYF
CDR3 DNA: TGTGCCAGCAGCCTACAGGGAAATTTGGGGCACGAGCAGTACTTC

D gene: -
clone size: -
CDR3 length: 16
V gene: TRBV5-4
J gene: TRBJ2-1
CDR3 protein: CASSSLTGSSYNEQFF
CDR3 DNA: TGTGCCAGCAGCTCGTTAACGGGAAGCTCCTACAATGAGCAGTTCTTC

D gene: -
clone size: -
CDR3 length: 12
V gene: TRBV15
J gene: TRBJ2-1
CDR3 protein: CATGGFFNEQFF
CDR3 DNA: TGTGCCACCGGGGGTTTTTTCAATGAGCAGTTCTTC

D gene: -
clone size: -
CDR3 length: 15
V gene: TRBV18
J gene: TRBJ1-1
CDR3 protein: CASSPPGSLNTEAFF
CDR3 DNA: TGTGCCAGCTCACCACCGGGGAGCCTGAACACTGAAGCTTTCTTT

D gene: -
clone size: -
CDR3 length: 14
V gene: TRBV27
J gene: TRBJ2-5
CDR3 protein: CASSLGVGGETQYF
CDR3 DNA: TGTGCCAGCAGTTTAGGGGTAGGCGGAGAGACCCAGTACTTC

D gene: TRBD1
clone size: -
CDR3 length: 14
V gene: TRBV7-2
J gene: TRBJ1-1
CDR3 protein: CASSRGQMNTEAFF
CDR3 DNA: TGTGCCAGCAGCCGGGGACAGATGAACACTGAAGCTTTCTTT

D gene: TRBD2
clone size: -
CDR3 length: 15
V gene: TRBV19
J gene: TRBJ2-1
CDR3 protein: CASSIIASGYNEQFF
CDR3 DNA: TGTGCCAGTAGTATTATAGCTAGCGGGTACAATGAGCAGTTCTTC